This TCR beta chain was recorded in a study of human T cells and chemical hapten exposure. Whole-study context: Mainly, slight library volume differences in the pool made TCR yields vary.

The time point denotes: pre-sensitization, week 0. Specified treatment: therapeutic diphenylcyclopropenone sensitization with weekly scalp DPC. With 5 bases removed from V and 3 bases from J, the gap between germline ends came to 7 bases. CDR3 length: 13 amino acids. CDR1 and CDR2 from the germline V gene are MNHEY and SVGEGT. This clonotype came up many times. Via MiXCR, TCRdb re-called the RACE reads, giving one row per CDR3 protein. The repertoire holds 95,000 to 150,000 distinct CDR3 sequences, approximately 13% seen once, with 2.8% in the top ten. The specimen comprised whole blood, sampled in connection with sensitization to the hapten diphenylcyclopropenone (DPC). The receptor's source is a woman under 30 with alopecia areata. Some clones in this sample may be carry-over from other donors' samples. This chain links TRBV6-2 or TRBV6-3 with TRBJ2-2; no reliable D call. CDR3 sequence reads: CASSPRDTGELFF. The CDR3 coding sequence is TGTGCCAGCAGTCCCCGTGACACCGGGGAGCTGTTTTTT.